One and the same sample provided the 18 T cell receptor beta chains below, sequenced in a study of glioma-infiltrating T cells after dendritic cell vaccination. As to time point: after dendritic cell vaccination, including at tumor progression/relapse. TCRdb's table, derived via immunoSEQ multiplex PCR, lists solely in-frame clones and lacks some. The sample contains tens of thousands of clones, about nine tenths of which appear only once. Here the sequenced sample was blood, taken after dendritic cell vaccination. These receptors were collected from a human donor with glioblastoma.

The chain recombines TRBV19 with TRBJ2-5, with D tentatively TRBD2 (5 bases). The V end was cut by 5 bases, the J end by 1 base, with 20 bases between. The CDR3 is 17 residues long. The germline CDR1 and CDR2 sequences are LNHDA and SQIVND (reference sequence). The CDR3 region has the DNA TGTGCCAGTAGTCGTATCCCCTGGGGAGCGGTCCAAGAGACCCAGTACTTC. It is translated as CASSRIPWGAVQETQYF.

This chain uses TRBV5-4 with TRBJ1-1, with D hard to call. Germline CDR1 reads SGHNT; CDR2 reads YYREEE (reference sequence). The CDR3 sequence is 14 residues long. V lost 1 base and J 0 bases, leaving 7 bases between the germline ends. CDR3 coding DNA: TGTGCCAGCAGCTTGCGGGGATTGAACACTGAAGCTTTCTTT. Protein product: CASSLRGLNTEAFF.

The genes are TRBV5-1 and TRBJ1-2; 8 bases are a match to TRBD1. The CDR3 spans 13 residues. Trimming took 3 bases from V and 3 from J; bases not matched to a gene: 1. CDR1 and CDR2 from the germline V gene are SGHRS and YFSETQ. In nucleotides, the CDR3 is TGCGCCAGCAGCTCACAGGGGGACTATGGCTACACCTTC. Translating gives CASSSQGDYGYTF.

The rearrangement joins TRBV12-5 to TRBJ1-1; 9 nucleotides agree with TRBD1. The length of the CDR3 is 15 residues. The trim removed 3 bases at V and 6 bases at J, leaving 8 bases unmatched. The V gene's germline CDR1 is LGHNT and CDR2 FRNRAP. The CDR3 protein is CASGLYRGQISEAFF. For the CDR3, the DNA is TGTGCTAGTGGTTTATACAGGGGGCAGATATCTGAAGCTTTCTTT.

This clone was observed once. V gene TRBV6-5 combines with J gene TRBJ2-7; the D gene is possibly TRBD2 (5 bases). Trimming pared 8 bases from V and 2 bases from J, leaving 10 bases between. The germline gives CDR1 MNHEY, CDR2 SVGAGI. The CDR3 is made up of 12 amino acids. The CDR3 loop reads CASGNGAYEQYF. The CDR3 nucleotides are TGTGCCAGCGGCAACGGGGCCTACGAGCAGTACTTC.

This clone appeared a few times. The CDR3 is CSVGLDEQFF. DNA of the CDR3: TGCAGCGTCGGACTCGATGAGCAGTTCTTC. The V and J genes are TRBV29-1 and TRBJ2-1, with D possibly matching TRBD2 (5 bases). This CDR3 has 10 amino acids. V dropped 6 bases and J dropped 8 bases, with 8 bases sitting between them. Germline V CDR1 and CDR2: SQVTM, ANQGSEA.

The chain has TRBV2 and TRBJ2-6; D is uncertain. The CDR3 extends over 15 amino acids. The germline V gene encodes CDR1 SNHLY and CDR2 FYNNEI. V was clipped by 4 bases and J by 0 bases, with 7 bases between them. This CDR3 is CASSVSRSGANVLTF. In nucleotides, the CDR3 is TGTGCCAGCAGTGTGAGTCGCTCTGGGGCCAACGTCCTGACTTTC.

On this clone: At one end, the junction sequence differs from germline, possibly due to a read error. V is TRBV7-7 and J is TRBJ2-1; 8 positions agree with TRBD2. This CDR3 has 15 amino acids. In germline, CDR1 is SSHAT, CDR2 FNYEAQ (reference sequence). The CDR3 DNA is TGTGCTAGCAGCTCCGGACTAGCTGTCCACAATGAGCAGTTCTTC. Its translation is CASSSGLAVHNEQFF.

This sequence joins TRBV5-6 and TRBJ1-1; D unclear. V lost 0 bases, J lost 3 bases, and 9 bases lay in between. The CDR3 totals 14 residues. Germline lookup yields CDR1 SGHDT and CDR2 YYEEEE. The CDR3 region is CASSLGEGYTEAFF. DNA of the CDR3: TGTGCCAGCAGCTTGGGGGAGGGTTACACTGAAGCTTTCTTT.

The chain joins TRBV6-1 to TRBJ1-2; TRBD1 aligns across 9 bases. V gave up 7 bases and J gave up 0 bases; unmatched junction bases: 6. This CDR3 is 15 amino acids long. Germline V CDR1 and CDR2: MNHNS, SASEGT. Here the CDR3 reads CASILGQGANYGYTF. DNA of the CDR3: TGTGCCAGCATCTTGGGACAGGGAGCTAACTATGGCTACACCTTC.

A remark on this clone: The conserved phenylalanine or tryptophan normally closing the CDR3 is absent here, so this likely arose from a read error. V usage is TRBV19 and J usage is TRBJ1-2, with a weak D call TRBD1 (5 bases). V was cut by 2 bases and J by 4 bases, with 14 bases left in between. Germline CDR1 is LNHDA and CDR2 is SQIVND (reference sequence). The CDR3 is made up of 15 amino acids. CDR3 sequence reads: CASSIKGAGIYGYTL. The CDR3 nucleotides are TGTGCCAGTAGTATAAAAGGGGCGGGGATCTATGGCTACACCCTC.

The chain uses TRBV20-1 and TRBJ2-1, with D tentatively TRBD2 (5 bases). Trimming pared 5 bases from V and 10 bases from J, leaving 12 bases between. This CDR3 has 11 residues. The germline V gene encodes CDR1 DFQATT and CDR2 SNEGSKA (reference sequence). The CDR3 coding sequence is TGCAGTGCTGCACGCCCGGGGGAGCAGTTCTTC. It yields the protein CSAARPGEQFF.

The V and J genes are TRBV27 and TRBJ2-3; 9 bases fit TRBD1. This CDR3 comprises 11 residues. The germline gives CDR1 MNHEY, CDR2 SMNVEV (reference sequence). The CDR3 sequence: CTTGGADTQYF. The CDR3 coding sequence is TGTACGACAGGGGGTGCGGATACGCAGTATTTT.

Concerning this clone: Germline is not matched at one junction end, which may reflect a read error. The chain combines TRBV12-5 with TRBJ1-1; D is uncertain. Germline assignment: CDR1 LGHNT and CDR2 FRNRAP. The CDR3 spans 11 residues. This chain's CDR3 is CASGENAEAFF. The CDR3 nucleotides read TGTGCTAGTGGTGAGAACGCTGAAGCTTTCTTT.

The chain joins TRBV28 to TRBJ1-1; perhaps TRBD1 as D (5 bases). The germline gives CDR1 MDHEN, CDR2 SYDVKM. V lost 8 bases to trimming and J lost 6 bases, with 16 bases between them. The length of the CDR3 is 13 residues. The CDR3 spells CASQRTARAEAFF. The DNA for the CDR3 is TGTGCCAGCCAGAGGACGGCCAGGGCTGAAGCTTTCTTT.

The chain's CDR3 is CATSKGAGQGGNSPLHF. For the CDR3, the DNA is TGTGCCACCAGCAAAGGGGCCGGACAGGGGGGCAATTCACCCCTCCACTTT. The genes are TRBV15 and TRBJ1-6; 10 bases agree with TRBD1. The CDR3 totals 17 residues. From germline, CDR1 is LNHNV and CDR2 YYDKDF (reference sequence). After removal of 4 bases from V and 7 bases from J, the junction contained 10 bases not matched to a gene. Supplemented by reference TRBV15 and TRBJ1-6, the full variable domain reads DAMVIQNPRYQVTQFGKPVTLSCSQTLNHNVMYWYQQKSSQAPKLLFHYYDKDFNNEADTPDNFQSRRPNTSFCFLDIRSPGLGDTAMYLCATSKGAGQGGNSPLHFGNGTRLTVT.

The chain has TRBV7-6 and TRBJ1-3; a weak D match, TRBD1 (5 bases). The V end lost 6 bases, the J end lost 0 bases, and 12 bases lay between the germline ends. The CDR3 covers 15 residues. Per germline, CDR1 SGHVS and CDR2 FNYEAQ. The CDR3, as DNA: TGTGCCAGCAGGCCGGGACTCTACTCTGGAAACACCATATATTTT. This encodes CASRPGLYSGNTIYF. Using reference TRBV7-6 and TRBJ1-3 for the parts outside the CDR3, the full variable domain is GAGVSQSPRYKVTKRGQDVALRCDPISGHVSLYWYRQALGQGPEFLTYFNYEAQQDKSGLPNDRFSAERPEGSISTLTIQRTEQRDSAMYRCASRPGLYSGNTIYFGEGSWLTVV.

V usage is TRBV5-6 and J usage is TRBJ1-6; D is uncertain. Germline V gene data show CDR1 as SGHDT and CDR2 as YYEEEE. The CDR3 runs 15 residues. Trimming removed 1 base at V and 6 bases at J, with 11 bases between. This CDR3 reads CASSLPTAFNSPLHF. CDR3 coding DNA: TGTGCCAGCAGCTTGCCTACAGCCTTTAATTCACCCCTCCACTTT.